These 20 T cell receptor beta chains came from one sample sequenced in a study of cytomegalovirus exposure and HLA in healthy donors. PCR primers comprised 60 Vbeta and 13 Jbeta primers. TCRdb's table, derived via immunoSEQ multiplex PCR, lists solely in-frame clones and lacks some. The repertoire holds roughly 120,000 clones, with 70% to 80% as singletons. The specimen sequenced was PBMCs. These receptors all stem from a man under 40 in good health and CMV-seropositive.

V and J are TRBV30 and TRBJ1-6; 11 bases match TRBD1. Trimming removed 2 bases from V and 9 bases from J; junction bases left unmatched: 6. The CDR3 runs 15 residues. Germline CDR1 reads GTSNPN; CDR2 reads SVGIG (reference sequence). The CDR3 loop reads CAWSPGQGAVSPLHF. The CDR3, as DNA: TGTGCCTGGAGTCCAGGACAGGGGGCGGTTTCACCCCTCCACTTT.

The rearrangement uses TRBV10-3 and TRBJ1-2, with D possibly matching TRBD1 (6 bases). With 11 bases removed from V and 0 bases from J, the gap between germline ends came to 13 bases. Looked up from germline, CDR1 is ENHRY and CDR2 is SYGVKD. CDR3 length: 13 residues. For the CDR3, the DNA is TGTGCCGTAAACAGGGCTCCTAACTATGGCTACACCTTC. Protein product: CAVNRAPNYGYTF.

This chain joins TRBV6-6 and TRBJ2-3, with D hard to call. CDR3 length: 15 residues. Germline CDR1 and CDR2: MNHNY and SVGAGI (reference sequence). The germline V and J ends were trimmed by 4 bases and 2 bases, with 13 bases remaining between them. For the CDR3, the DNA is TGTGCCAGCAGTTCTACGTTAGACTTCACAGATACGCAGTATTTT. Protein product: CASSSTLDFTDTQYF.

This clone was seen a few times. The rearrangement uses TRBV4-3 and TRBJ1-6; 9 positions agree with TRBD1. V trimming: 2 bases; J trimming: 2 bases; junction bases outside the gene matches: 4. Germline V gives CDR1 LGHNA, CDR2 YSLEER. This CDR3 is 17 amino acids long. This CDR3 is CASSQMTGGTYNSPLHF. The CDR3 bases are TGCGCCAGCAGCCAAATGACAGGGGGAACCTATAATTCACCCCTCCACTTT.

CDR3 region: CASMYRAIETQYF. CDR3 DNA sequence: TGTGCCAGTATGTACAGGGCAATAGAGACCCAGTACTTC. V gene TRBV19 combines with J gene TRBJ2-5; D is possibly TRBD1 (6 bases). Trimming took off 7 bases at V and 4 bases at J, with 13 bases between the two ends. From germline, CDR1 is LNHDA and CDR2 SQIVND (reference sequence). The CDR3 runs to 13 residues.

The DNA of the CDR3 is TGTGCCAGCAGCTTGACGACGACACGGTCTGGGGCCAACGTCCTGACTTTC. This codes for CASSLTTTRSGANVLTF. V and J are TRBV7-2 and TRBJ2-6; D is uncertain. The CDR3 extends over 17 amino acids. The V gene's germline CDR1 is SGHTA and CDR2 FQGNSA. Trimming took off 3 bases at V and 1 base at J, with 13 bases between the two ends.

This sequence joins TRBV27 and TRBJ2-2; 9 nucleotides match TRBD1. J was trimmed by 6 bases and V by 5 bases; bases with no gene match: 10. This CDR3 is built from 16 residues. Germline values: CDR1 MNHEY, CDR2 SMNVEV (reference sequence). CDR3: CASSRRQGERSGELFF. The CDR3 coding sequence is TGTGCCAGCAGTAGGAGACAGGGGGAAAGGTCCGGGGAGCTGTTTTTT.

As concerns this clone: The junction does not match germline at one end; this may be a read error. The chain couples TRBV11-3 to TRBJ2-7; a possible D gene is TRBD2 (5 bases). Germline-derived CDR1 and CDR2 are SGHNT and YENEEA. This CDR3 is built from 13 residues. CDR3 bases: TGTGCCAGCAGCTTAGGGAGGACGGCGGCGTTGTGCTTC. This translates into CASSLGRTAALCF.

The chain uses TRBV7-2 and TRBJ2-7; D is unresolved. V lost 5 bases and J lost 3, with 11 bases in between. The germline V gene encodes CDR1 SGHTA and CDR2 FQGNSA. This CDR3 has 13 residues. As DNA, the CDR3 is TGTGCCAGCAGCCCCCGAACTGGCTACGAGCAGTACTTC. It yields the protein CASSPRTGYEQYF.

The chain is built from TRBV9 and TRBJ2-7, with D perhaps matching TRBD1 (6 bases). Germline V lookup: CDR1 SGDLS, CDR2 YYNGEE. V dropped 3 bases and J dropped 5 bases, with 15 bases sitting between them. CDR3 length: 14 amino acids. As DNA, the CDR3 is TGTGCCAGCAGCGCCACAGGGTTTATTGACGAGCAGTACTTC. Translated: CASSATGFIDEQYF.

V usage is TRBV9 and J usage is TRBJ1-1; D not certain. Trimming removed 4 bases at V and 5 bases at J, with 15 bases between. The CDR3 has 14 amino acids. Per the germline V gene, CDR1 is SGDLS and CDR2 is YYNGEE. The CDR3 reads CASSPRGSFTEAFF. Written as DNA, the CDR3 is TGTGCCAGCAGCCCCCGAGGAAGTTTTACTGAAGCTTTCTTT.

This chain links TRBV7-6 with TRBJ2-1; 8 positions match TRBD2. V shed 3 bases and J 6 bases; nucleotides not matched to a gene: 4. CDR1 is SGHVS, CDR2 FNYEAQ, per germline. This CDR3 comprises 14 residues. The CDR3 DNA follows: TGTGCCAGCAGCTTCGGGGGGGCCGGCAATGAGCAGTTCTTC. It is translated as CASSFGGAGNEQFF. The full variable domain, its missing parts supplied by reference TRBV7-6 and TRBJ2-1, is GAGVSQSPRYKVTKRGQDVALRCDPISGHVSLYWYRQALGQGPEFLTYFNYEAQQDKSGLPNDRFSAERPEGSISTLTIQRTEQRDSAMYRCASSFGGAGNEQFFGPGTRLTVL.

V usage is TRBV16 and J usage is TRBJ1-3, with TRBD1 matching 9 bases. CDR3 size: 15 residues. V lost 0 bases and J lost 10; bases outside the gene matches: 7. CDR1 KGHSY and CDR2 FQNENV come from the germline V gene. As DNA, the CDR3 is TGTGCCAGCAGCCAATCGGGTGGACAGGGGAATACCATATATTTT. Translating gives CASSQSGGQGNTIYF.

J is TRBJ2-7 and V is TRBV5-5; the match to TRBD2 covers 9 bases. The CDR3 sequence is 17 residues long. Looked up from germline, CDR1 is SGHKS and CDR2 is YYEKEE (reference sequence). V dropped 0 bases and J dropped 5; count of bases not matched to a gene: 12. Here the CDR3 DNA reads TGTGCCAGCAGCTTGGCTGCGGGAGGGCCCCCGATGGACGAGCAGTACTTC. Residues: CASSLAAGGPPMDEQYF.

This chain links TRBV19 with TRBJ2-7; D might be TRBD2 (6 bases). Germline V gene sequence: CDR1 LNHDA, CDR2 SQIVND (reference sequence). V shed 11 bases and J shed 2 bases, with 28 bases lying between them. This CDR3 spans 17 amino acids. The CDR3 nucleotides read TGTGCCCGTAAGACCGAGGCTCGGACTAACGGGACCTACGAGCAGTACTTC. Amino acid sequence: CARKTEARTNGTYEQYF.

The CDR3 here is CASRGQIPTYEQYF. The CDR3 DNA follows: TGTGCCAGCAGGGGGCAGATTCCTACCTACGAGCAGTACTTC. The J gene is TRBJ2-7, the V gene TRBV6-1, with D tentatively TRBD1 (5 bases). Germline CDR1 MNHNS, CDR2 SASEGT. The CDR3 totals 14 residues. The V end lost 6 bases, the J end lost 2 bases, and 14 bases lay between the germline ends.

There are a few counts of this clone. The chain has TRBV19 and TRBJ2-5; the match to TRBD1 covers 10 bases. With V trimmed by 5 bases and J by 5 bases, 5 bases remained unmatched. The germline V gene encodes CDR1 LNHDA and CDR2 SQIVND (reference sequence). The length of the CDR3 is 14 residues. The CDR3 bases are TGTGCCAGTAGTGACAGGGGGCTGTGGGAGACCCAGTACTTC. Amino acids: CASSDRGLWETQYF.

This clone was recorded at least ten times. The chain links TRBV4-3 to TRBJ1-4, with D maybe TRBD1 (5 bases). The length of the CDR3 is 17 residues. CDR1 LGHNA and CDR2 YSLEER come from the germline V gene. V was cut by 1 base and J by 2 bases, with 14 bases left in between. DNA of the CDR3: TGCGCCAGCAGCCAAGGGGTAGGGGAAGCTACTAATGAAAAACTGTTTTTT. It translates to CASSQGVGEATNEKLFF.

This rearrangement joins TRBV18 to TRBJ1-1; D not resolved. The germline V gene encodes CDR1 KGHSH and CDR2 LQKENI. The CDR3 loop spans 13 amino acids. Trimming took 1 base from V and 3 from J, leaving 6 bases between them. The CDR3: CASSPRADTEAFF. CDR3 DNA: TGTGCCAGCTCACCACGGGCAGACACTGAAGCTTTCTTT.

This clone was recorded once. The chain couples TRBV9 to TRBJ1-1, with D tentatively TRBD1 (5 bases). The germline gives CDR1 SGDLS, CDR2 YYNGEE. The CDR3 is 13 residues long. Trimming removed 4 bases from V and 6 bases from J, with 13 bases in between. DNA for the CDR3: TGTGCCAGCAGCCCCGGGGGGAGCCCTGAAGCTTTCTTT. It yields the protein CASSPGGSPEAFF.